This entry lists 2 T cell receptor beta chains sequenced from one sample in a study of shared T cell receptors in the human thymus. TCRdb keeps only in-frame clones here, not all; method: immunoSEQ multiplex PCR. The data show hundreds of thousands of clones, around 87% seen once. These sequences were also reported in another study, on human thymus T cells.

The specimen was thymocytes. The receptors originated from a boy under two years old with a congenital heart defect.

The chain uses TRBV25-1 and TRBJ1-5, with TRBD1 as a possible D gene (5 bases). The CDR3 length is 15 residues. Trimming removed 3 bases from V and 0 bases from J, with 9 bases in between. Germline lookup yields CDR1 MGHDK and CDR2 SYGVNS. CDR3 sequence: CASSDRGGSNQPQHF. The DNA for the CDR3 is TGTGCCAGCAGTGACCGCGGGGGTAGCAATCAGCCCCAGCATTTT.

The chain joins TRBV19 to TRBJ1-1, with TRBD1 as a possible D gene (6 bases). This CDR3 has 13 amino acids. V lost 8 bases to trimming and J lost 3 bases, with 13 bases between them. CDR1 and CDR2 from the germline V gene are LNHDA and SQIVND (reference sequence). The CDR3 DNA sequence: TGTGCCAGTTGGTTACAGGGTTACACTGAAGCTTTCTTT. This sequence encodes CASWLQGYTEAFF. Drawing the rest from reference TRBV19 and TRBJ1-1, the complete variable domain is DGGITQSPKYLFRKEGQNVTLSCEQNLNHDAMYWYRQDPGQGLRLIYYSQIVNDFQKGDIAEGYSVSREKKESFPLTVTSAQKNPTAFYLCASWLQGYTEAFFGQGTRLTVV.